This entry is about one TCR beta chain. This specimen comes from a study of blood T cell repertoires in COVID-19. Study details: From the United States, Italy and Spain came samples of acute and convalescent COVID-19. PBMCs, B-cell-depleted T cells, or T cells were the source of the cDNA or gDNA that made up the material.

It was during active infection that Seattle patients were enrolled and then longitudinally followed. There are 15 residues in the CDR3. With 6 bases removed from V and 0 bases from J, the gap between germline ends came to 12 bases. CDR1 is MNHEY, CDR2 SVGAGI, per germline. As processed by the authors: Researchers report that nucleated cell counts were estimated from reference gene primer amplification. Some clones are missing from TCRdb's copy, which holds only in-frame ones; the method was immunoSEQ multiplex PCR. That table gives V, J and clone size, and the DNA gave D and trimming. Of about 150,000 clones detected, approximately 86% appear once; the ten largest clones hold 0.63%.

Input material: peripheral blood. The source is a man in his 60s with COVID-19, enrolled during active disease. The rearrangement uses TRBV6-5 and TRBJ1-5, with D tentatively TRBD1 (6 bases). CDR3 sequence reads: CASRDSLFSNQPQHF. The CDR3 DNA reads TGTGCCAGCAGGGACAGTTTATTTAGCAATCAGCCCCAGCATTTT.